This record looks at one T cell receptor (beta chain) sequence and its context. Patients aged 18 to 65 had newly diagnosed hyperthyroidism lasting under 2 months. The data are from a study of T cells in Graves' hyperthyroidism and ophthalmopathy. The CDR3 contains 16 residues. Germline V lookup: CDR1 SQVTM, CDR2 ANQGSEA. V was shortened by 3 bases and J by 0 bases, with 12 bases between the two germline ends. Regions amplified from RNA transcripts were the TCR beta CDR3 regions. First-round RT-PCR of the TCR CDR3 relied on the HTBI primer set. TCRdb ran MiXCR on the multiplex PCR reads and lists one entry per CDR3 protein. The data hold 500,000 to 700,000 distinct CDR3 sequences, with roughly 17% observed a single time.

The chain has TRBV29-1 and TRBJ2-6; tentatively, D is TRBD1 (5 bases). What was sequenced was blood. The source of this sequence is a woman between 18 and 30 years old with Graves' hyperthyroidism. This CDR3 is CSVESRDGSGANVLTF. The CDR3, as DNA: TGCAGCGTTGAGAGCAGGGATGGCTCTGGGGCCAACGTCCTGACTTTC.